Listed here are 4 T cell receptor beta chains from one sample, sequenced in a study of T cells after yellow fever vaccination. TCRdb redid the calling of the 5' RACE reads with MiXCR, one entry per CDR3 protein. The sample records under 550,000 distinct CDR3 sequences, 21% being singletons. The sample here was PBMCs, taken less than 25 days after the first yellow fever vaccination. These receptors were taken from a man aged 18-30 years who received the YFV17D yellow fever vaccine.

This clonotype was counted at least ten times. The junction shows a germline mismatch at one end, possibly a read error. The V gene is TRBV7-2, the J gene TRBJ2-5; TRBD1 agrees at 7 bases. From germline, CDR1 is SGHTA and CDR2 FQGNSA. CDR3 length: 11 residues. The CDR3 here is CASSWKDRPIF. Here the CDR3 DNA reads TGTGCCAGCAGCTGGAAGGACAGGCCCATCTTC.

This clonotype was seen only a few times. CDR3 DNA sequence: TGTGCCAGCAGTCCCCGGGTAGGTTCGAACGAGCAGTACGTC. Protein sequence: CASSPRVGSNEQYV. The chain links TRBV6-1 to TRBJ2-7; D gene uncertain. The CDR3 consists of 14 residues. CDR1 and CDR2 (germline): MNHNS, SASEGT. Trimming took off 5 bases at V and 5 bases at J, with 16 bases between the two ends.

This clonotype was seen only a few times. The chain joins TRBV6-2 or TRBV6-3 to TRBJ2-7; D is perhaps TRBD1 (5 bases). Trimming pared 9 bases from V and 0 bases from J, leaving 18 bases between. This CDR3 comprises 15 residues. Germline CDR1 MNHEY, CDR2 SVGEGT. CDR3 amino acids: CASPWPRQGSYEQYF. The CDR3 region has the DNA TGTGCCAGTCCGTGGCCAAGGCAGGGCTCCTACGAGCAGTACTTC.

This chain connects TRBV7-9 to TRBJ1-1, with D maybe TRBD1 (6 bases). V dropped 4 bases and J dropped 10 bases, with 16 bases sitting between them. Germline V CDR1 and CDR2: SEHNR, FQNEAQ (reference sequence). The CDR3 consists of 13 residues. The CDR3 reads CASSSVQGSRAFF. CDR3 nucleotides: TGTGCCAGCAGCTCAGTACAGGGCTCGAGAGCTTTCTTT. Filled out from reference TRBV7-9 and TRBJ1-1, the complete variable domain reads DTGVSQNPRHKITKRGQNVTFRCDPISEHNRLYWYRQTLGQGPEFLTYFQNEAQLEKSRLLSDRFSAERPKGSFSTLEIQRTEQGDSAMYLCASSSVQGSRAFFGQGTRLTVV.